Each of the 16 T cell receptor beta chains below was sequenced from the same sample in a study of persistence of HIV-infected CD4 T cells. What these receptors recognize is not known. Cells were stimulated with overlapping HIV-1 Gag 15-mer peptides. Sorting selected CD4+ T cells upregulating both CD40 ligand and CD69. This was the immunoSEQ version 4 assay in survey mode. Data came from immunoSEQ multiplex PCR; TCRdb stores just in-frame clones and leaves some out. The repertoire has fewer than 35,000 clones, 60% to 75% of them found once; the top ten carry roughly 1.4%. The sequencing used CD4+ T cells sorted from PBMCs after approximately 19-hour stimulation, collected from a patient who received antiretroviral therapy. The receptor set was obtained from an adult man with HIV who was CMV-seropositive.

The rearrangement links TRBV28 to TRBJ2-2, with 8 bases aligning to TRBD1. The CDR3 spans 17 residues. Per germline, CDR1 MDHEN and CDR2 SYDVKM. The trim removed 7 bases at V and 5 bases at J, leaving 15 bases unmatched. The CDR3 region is CASIRPPAGGRTGELFF. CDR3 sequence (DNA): TGTGCCAGCATTCGGCCCCCGGCAGGGGGCCGAACCGGGGAGCTGTTTTTT.

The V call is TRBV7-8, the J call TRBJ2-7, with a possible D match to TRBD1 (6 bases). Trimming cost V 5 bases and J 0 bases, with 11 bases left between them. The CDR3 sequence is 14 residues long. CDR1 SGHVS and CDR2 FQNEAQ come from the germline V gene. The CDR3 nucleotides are TGTGCCAGCAGCGTACAGGGTAACTCCTACGAGCAGTACTTC. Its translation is CASSVQGNSYEQYF.

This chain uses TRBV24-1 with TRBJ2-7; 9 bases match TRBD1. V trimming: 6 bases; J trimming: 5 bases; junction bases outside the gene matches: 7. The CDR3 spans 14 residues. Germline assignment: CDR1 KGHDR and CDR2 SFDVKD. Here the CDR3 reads CATSSPGQGNEQYF. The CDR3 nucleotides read TGTGCCACCAGTTCCCCGGGACAGGGAAACGAGCAGTACTTC.

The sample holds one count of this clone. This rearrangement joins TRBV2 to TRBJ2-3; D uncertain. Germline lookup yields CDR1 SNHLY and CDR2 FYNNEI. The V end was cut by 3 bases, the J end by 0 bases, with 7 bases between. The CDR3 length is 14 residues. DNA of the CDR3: TGTGCCAGCAGTGATATACAGAGCACAGATACGCAGTATTTT. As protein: CASSDIQSTDTQYF.

The CDR3 region is CASSLRGQGREETQYF. The DNA of the CDR3 is TGCGCCAGCAGCTTGCGAGGACAGGGGAGAGAAGAGACCCAGTACTTC. The rearrangement uses TRBV5-1 and TRBJ2-5, with 9 bases matching TRBD1. This CDR3 has 16 amino acids. Germline lookup yields CDR1 SGHRS and CDR2 YFSETQ. J gave up 3 bases and V 1 base, and 7 bases lay outside the gene matches.

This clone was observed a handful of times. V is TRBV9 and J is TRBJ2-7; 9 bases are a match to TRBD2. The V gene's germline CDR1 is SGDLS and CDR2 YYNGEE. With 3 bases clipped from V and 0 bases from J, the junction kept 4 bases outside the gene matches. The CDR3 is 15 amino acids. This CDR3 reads CASSAGLASSYEQYF. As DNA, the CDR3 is TGTGCCAGCAGCGCTGGACTAGCGTCCTCCTACGAGCAGTACTTC.

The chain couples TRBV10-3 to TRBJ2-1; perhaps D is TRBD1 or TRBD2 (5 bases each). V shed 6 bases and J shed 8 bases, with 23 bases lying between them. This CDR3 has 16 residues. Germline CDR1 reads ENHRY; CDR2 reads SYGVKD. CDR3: CAISSPVATRGDEQFF. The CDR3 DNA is TGTGCCATCAGCAGCCCCGTAGCCACTAGGGGCGATGAGCAGTTCTTC.

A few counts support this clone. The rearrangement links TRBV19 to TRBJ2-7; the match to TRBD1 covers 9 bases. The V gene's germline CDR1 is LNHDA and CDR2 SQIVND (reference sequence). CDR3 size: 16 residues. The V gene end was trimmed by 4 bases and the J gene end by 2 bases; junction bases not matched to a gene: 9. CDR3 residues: CASSRRPGQGPYEQYF. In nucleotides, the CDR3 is TGTGCCAGTAGTAGGCGTCCGGGACAGGGACCCTACGAGCAGTACTTC. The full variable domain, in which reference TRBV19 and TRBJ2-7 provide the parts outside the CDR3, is DGGITQSPKYLFRKEGQNVTLSCEQNLNHDAMYWYRQDPGQGLRLIYYSQIVNDFQKGDIAEGYSVSREKKESFPLTVTSAQKNPTAFYLCASSRRPGQGPYEQYFGPGTRLTVT.

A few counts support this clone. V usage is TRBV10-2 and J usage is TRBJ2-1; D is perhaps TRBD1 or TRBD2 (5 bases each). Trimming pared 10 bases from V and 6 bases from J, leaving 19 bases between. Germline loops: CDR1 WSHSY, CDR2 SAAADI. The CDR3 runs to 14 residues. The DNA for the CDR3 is TGCGCCACCATGGGGCTGCCGGGGAGCAATGAGCAGTTCTTC. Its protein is CATMGLPGSNEQFF.

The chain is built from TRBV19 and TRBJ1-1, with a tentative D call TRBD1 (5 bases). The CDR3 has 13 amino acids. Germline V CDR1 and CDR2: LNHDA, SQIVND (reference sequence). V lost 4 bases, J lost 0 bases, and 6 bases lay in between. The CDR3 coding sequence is TGTGCCAGTAGTAACAGGTTGAACACTGAAGCTTTCTTT. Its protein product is CASSNRLNTEAFF.

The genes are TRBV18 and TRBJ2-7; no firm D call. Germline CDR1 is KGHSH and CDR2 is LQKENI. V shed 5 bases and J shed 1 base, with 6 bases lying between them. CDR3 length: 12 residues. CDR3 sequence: CASSVQSYEQYF. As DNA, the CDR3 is TGTGCCAGCTCAGTGCAGTCCTACGAGCAGTACTTC.

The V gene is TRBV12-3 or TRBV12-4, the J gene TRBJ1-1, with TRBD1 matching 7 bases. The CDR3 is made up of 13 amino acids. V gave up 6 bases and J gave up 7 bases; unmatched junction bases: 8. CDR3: CASSPTGIVEAFF. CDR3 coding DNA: TGTGCCAGCAGCCCGACAGGGATTGTTGAAGCTTTCTTT.

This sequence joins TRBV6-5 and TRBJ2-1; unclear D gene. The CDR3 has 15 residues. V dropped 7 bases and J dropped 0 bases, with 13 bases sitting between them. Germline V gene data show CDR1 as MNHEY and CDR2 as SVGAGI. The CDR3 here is CASTSDWSSYNEQFF. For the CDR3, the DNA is TGTGCCAGCACCTCAGACTGGAGCTCCTACAATGAGCAGTTCTTC.

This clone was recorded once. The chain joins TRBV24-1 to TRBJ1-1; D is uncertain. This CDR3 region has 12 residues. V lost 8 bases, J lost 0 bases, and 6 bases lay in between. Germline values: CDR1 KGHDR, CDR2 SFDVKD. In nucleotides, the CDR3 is TGTGCCACCACGGGTTTGAACACTGAAGCTTTCTTT. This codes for CATTGLNTEAFF.

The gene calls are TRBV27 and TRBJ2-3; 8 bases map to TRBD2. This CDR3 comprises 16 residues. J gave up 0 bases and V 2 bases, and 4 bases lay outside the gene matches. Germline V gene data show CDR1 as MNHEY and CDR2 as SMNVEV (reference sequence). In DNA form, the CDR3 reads TGTGCCAGCAGTTTACGGGGGGGGGCTAGCACAGATACGCAGTATTTT. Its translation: CASSLRGGASTDTQYF.

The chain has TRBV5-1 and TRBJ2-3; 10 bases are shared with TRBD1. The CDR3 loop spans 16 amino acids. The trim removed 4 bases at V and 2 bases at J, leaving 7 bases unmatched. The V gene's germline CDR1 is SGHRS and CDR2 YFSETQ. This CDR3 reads CASSIGQGGITDTQYF. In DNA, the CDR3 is TGCGCCAGCAGCATAGGACAGGGGGGGATCACAGATACGCAGTATTTT.